These 12 T cell receptor beta chains originate from one sample sequenced in a study of T cell responses to AZD1222 COVID-19 vaccine. The repertoire was sequenced with immunoSEQ multiplex PCR; TCRdb's copy has only in-frame clones and lacks some. The repertoire consists of some 170,000 clones, with approximately 90% occurring once and the leading ten covering about 4.6%. Sequences were derived from peripheral blood, sampled on day 0 of MenACWY control vaccination. The receptors shown here come from an adult in good health.

J is TRBJ1-2 and V is TRBV5-6; the match to TRBD1 covers 8 bases. The CDR3 is made up of 14 amino acids. Looked up from germline, CDR1 is SGHDT and CDR2 is YYEEEE. The V segment lost 0 bases and the J segment 3 bases; nucleotides outside the gene matches: 1. The CDR3 protein is CASSLADRDYGYTF. For the CDR3, the DNA is TGTGCCAGCAGCTTGGCGGACAGGGACTATGGCTACACCTTC.

This sequence joins TRBV19 and TRBJ1-1; unclear D gene. The V gene lost 0 bases and the J gene lost 1 base, with 6 bases spanning the gap. CDR1 is LNHDA and CDR2 is SQIVND in the germline V gene (reference sequence). CDR3 length equals 14 residues. The CDR3 nucleotides read TGTGCCAGTAGTATAGAAACCGGGAACACTGAAGCTTTCTTT. It codes for CASSIETGNTEAFF.

This clone is a singleton in its sample. The chain recombines TRBV2 with TRBJ1-5, with TRBD1 matching 7 bases. CDR1 SNHLY and CDR2 FYNNEI come from the germline V gene. V trimming: 6 bases; J trimming: 3 bases; junction bases outside the gene matches: 2. This CDR3 has 13 amino acids. The CDR3 sequence: CASRTGNNQPQHF. In DNA form, the CDR3 reads TGTGCCAGCAGGACAGGGAACAATCAGCCCCAGCATTTT.

Here the CDR3 DNA reads TGTGCCAGCAGCGGAGGGACAGGGTTTGGCGGCTACACCTTC. Encoded protein: CASSGGTGFGGYTF. This chain uses TRBV7-2 with TRBJ1-2; 9 bases align to TRBD1. Germline CDR1 and CDR2: SGHTA and FQGNSA. CDR3 length equals 14 residues. J was trimmed by 8 bases and V by 5 bases; bases with no gene match: 9.

The rearrangement links TRBV7-3 to TRBJ2-2; D gene unclear. The CDR3 extends over 14 amino acids. Per the germline V gene, CDR1 is SGHTA and CDR2 is FQGTGA. V was trimmed by 5 bases and J by 4 bases, leaving 11 bases between them. The CDR3 reads CASSLTGITGELFF. As DNA, the CDR3 is TGTGCCAGCAGCCTGACGGGTATCACCGGGGAGCTGTTTTTT.

This clone was observed a single time. This chain connects TRBV5-4 to TRBJ2-5; 9 positions match TRBD2. V gave up 0 bases and J gave up 2 bases; unmatched junction bases: 5. Germline V CDR1 and CDR2: SGHNT, YYREEE (reference sequence). CDR3 length: 16 amino acids. The DNA for the CDR3 is TGTGCCAGCAGCTTGGGTAGCGGGAGACCTCAAGAGACCCAGTACTTC. Protein product: CASSLGSGRPQETQYF.

The chain employs TRBV2 and TRBJ2-7; 9 nucleotides align to TRBD1. The CDR3 runs to 12 residues. The J segment lost 4 bases and the V segment lost 6 bases, leaving 1 base of the junction unmatched. The germline V gene encodes CDR1 SNHLY and CDR2 FYNNEI. For the CDR3, the DNA is TGTGCCAGCAGAGGGACAGGGTACGAGCAGTACTTC. Its protein is CASRGTGYEQYF.

V and J are TRBV7-9 and TRBJ2-1, with 11 bases identical to TRBD1. The CDR3 contains 14 residues. From germline, CDR1 is SEHNR and CDR2 FQNEAQ (reference sequence). The V segment lost 8 bases and the J segment 7 bases; nucleotides outside the gene matches: 7. This chain's CDR3 is CASQAGTGGNEQFF. CDR3 bases: TGTGCCAGCCAAGCCGGGACAGGGGGGAATGAGCAGTTCTTC.

The CDR3 DNA sequence: TGTGCCAGCAGTTCCCGACTAGGCTCATCCTACGAGCAGTACTTC. It specifies CASSSRLGSSYEQYF. J is TRBJ2-7 and V is TRBV6-5; maybe TRBD2 (6 bases). Germline CDR1 MNHEY, CDR2 SVGAGI. The CDR3 loop spans 15 amino acids. V was shortened by 4 bases and J by 1 base, with 14 bases between the two germline ends.

The chain is built from TRBV10-2 and TRBJ2-7, with D possibly being TRBD2 (6 bases). CDR3 length: 14 residues. Germline V gives CDR1 WSHSY, CDR2 SAAADI. The V and J ends lost 2 bases and 5 bases respectively, with 13 bases between them. The CDR3 sequence is CASSERRATNEQYF. The DNA of the CDR3 is TGCGCCAGCAGTGAGCGGAGGGCCACGAACGAGCAGTACTTC.

CDR3 DNA sequence: TGTGCCAGCAGCCCAGCCCCAGGGGTAGGGGCCAACGTCCTGACTTTC. It encodes CASSPAPGVGANVLTF. The rearrangement uses TRBV9 and TRBJ2-6; perhaps TRBD1 as D (6 bases). Trimming took 4 bases from V and 4 from J, leaving 15 bases between them. This CDR3 spans 16 amino acids. Germline-derived CDR1 and CDR2 are SGDLS and YYNGEE.

The chain employs TRBV18 and TRBJ1-3; D is possibly TRBD1 (5 bases). Germline loops: CDR1 KGHSH, CDR2 LQKENI. Trimming pared 3 bases from V and 4 bases from J, leaving 16 bases between. The CDR3 totals 16 residues. The CDR3 coding sequence is TGTGCCAGCTCACCGCGACAGCCAGGCTCGGGAAACACCATATATTTT. Its protein product is CASSPRQPGSGNTIYF.